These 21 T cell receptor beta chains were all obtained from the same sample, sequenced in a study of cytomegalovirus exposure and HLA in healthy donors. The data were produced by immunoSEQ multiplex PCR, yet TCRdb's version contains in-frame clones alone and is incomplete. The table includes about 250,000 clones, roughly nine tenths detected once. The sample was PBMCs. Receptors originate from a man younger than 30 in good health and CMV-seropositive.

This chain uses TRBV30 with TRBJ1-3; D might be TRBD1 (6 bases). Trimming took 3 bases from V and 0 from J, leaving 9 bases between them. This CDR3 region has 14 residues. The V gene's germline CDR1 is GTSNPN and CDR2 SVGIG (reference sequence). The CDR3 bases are TGTGCCTGGAGCAGGGGTTACTCTGGAAACACCATATATTTT. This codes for CAWSRGYSGNTIYF.

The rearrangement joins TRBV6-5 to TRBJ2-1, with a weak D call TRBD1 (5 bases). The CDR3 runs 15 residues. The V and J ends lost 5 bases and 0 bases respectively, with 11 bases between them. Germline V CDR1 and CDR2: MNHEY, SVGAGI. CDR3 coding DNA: TGTGCCAGCAGTCAGGGCCCAGTCTCCTACAATGAGCAGTTCTTC. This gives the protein CASSQGPVSYNEQFF.

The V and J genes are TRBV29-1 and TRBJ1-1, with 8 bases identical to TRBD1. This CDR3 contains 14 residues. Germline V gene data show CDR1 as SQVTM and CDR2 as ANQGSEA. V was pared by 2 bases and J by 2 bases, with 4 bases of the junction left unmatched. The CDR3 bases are TGCAGCGTTGAAAGGGACAGGCTAAACACTGAAGCTTTCTTT. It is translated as CSVERDRLNTEAFF.

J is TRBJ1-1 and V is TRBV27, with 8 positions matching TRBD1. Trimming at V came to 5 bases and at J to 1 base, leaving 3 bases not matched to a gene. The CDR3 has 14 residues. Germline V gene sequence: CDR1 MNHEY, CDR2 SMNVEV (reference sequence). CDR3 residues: CASSVTGGNTEAFF. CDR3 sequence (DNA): TGTGCCAGCAGTGTAACAGGGGGGAACACTGAAGCTTTCTTT.

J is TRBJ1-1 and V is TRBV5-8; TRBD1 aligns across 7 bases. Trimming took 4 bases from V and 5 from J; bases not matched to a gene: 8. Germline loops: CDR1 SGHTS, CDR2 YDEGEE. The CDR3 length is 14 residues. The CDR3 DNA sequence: TGTGCCAGCAGCCTTAGACAGGGTGTGACTGAAGCTTTCTTT. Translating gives CASSLRQGVTEAFF. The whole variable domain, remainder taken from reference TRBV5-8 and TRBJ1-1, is EAGVTQSPTHLIKTRGQQATLRCSPISGHTSVYWYQQALGLGLQFLLWYDEGEERNRGNFPPRFSGRQFPNYSSELNVNALELEDSALYLCASSLRQGVTEAFFGQGTRLTVV.

CDR3 residues: CASSSQGVGTGELFF. In nucleotides, the CDR3 is TGTGCCAGCAGTTCACAGGGCGTCGGCACCGGGGAGCTGTTTTTT. The chain couples TRBV11-3 to TRBJ2-2, with D maybe TRBD1 (6 bases). The V gene's germline CDR1 is SGHNT and CDR2 YENEEA. Trimming shortened V by 6 bases and J by 4 bases, and 15 bases separated the two germline ends. The CDR3 runs 15 residues.

The CDR3 spells CASSITGGREKLFF. For the CDR3, the DNA is TGTGCCAGCAGCATAACAGGGGGCCGGGAAAAACTGTTTTTT. This chain links TRBV6-5 with TRBJ1-4, with 9 bases aligning to TRBD1. Germline CDR1 MNHEY, CDR2 SVGAGI. CDR3 length: 14 residues. V was pared by 6 bases and J by 8 bases, with 7 bases of the junction left unmatched.

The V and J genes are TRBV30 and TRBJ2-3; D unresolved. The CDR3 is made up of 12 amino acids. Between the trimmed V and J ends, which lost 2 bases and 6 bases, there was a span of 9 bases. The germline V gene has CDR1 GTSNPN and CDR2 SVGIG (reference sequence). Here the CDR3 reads CAWSPLRDTQYF. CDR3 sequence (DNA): TGTGCCTGGAGTCCCCTTCGGGATACGCAGTATTTT.

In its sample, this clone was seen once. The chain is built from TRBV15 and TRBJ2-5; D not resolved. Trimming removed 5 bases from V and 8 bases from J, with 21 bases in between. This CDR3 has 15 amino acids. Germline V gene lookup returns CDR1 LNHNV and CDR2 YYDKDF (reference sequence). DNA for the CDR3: TGTGCCACCAGCGGACGACCAGTTTCGGCTTCAACCCAGTACTTC. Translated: CATSGRPVSASTQYF.

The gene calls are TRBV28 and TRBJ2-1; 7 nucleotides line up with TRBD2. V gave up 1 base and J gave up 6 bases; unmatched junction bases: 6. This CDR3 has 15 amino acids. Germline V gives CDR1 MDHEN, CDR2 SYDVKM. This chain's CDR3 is CASSLLSSGGNEQFF. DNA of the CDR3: TGTGCCAGCAGTTTATTGAGTTCGGGGGGCAATGAGCAGTTCTTC. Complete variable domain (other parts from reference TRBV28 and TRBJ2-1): DVKVTQSSRYLVKRTGEKVFLECVQDMDHENMFWYRQDPGLGLRLIYFSYDVKMKEKGDIPEGYSVSREKKERFSLILESASTNQTSMYLCASSLLSSGGNEQFFGPGTRLTVL.

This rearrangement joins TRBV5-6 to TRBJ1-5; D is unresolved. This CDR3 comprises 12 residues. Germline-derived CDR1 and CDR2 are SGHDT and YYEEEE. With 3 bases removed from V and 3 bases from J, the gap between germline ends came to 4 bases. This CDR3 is CASSSFNQPQHF. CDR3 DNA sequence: TGTGCCAGCAGCTCTTTCAATCAGCCCCAGCATTTT.

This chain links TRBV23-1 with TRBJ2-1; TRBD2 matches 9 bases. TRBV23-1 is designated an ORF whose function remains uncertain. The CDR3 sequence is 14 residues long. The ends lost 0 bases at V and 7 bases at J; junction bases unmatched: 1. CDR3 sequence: CASSQSREGNEQFF. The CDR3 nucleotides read TGCGCCAGCAGTCAATCGCGGGAGGGTAATGAGCAGTTCTTC.

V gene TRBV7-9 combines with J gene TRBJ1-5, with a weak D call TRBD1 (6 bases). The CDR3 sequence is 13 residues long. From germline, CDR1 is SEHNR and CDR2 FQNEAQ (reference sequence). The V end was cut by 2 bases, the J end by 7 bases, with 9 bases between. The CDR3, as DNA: TGTGCCAGCAGCTTAACAGGGCCGCAGCCCCAGCATTTT. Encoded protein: CASSLTGPQPQHF. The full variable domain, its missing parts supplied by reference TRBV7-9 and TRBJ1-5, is DTGVSQNPRHKITKRGQNVTFRCDPISEHNRLYWYRQTLGQGPEFLTYFQNEAQLEKSRLLSDRFSAERPKGSFSTLEIQRTEQGDSAMYLCASSLTGPQPQHFGDGTRLSIL.

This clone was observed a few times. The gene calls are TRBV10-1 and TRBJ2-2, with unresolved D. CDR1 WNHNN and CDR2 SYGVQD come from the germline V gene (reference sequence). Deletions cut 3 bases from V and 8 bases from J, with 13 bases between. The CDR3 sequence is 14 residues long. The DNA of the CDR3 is TGCGCCAGCAGTGAACAATTCGCTGGAGGGGAGCTGTTTTTT. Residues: CASSEQFAGGELFF.

Here the CDR3 DNA reads TGTGCCAGCAGTGAAGCGCTTCCTGGGAACACTGAAGCTTTCTTT. Its translation is CASSEALPGNTEAFF. The chain has TRBV2 and TRBJ1-1; D unclear. Germline assignment: CDR1 SNHLY and CDR2 FYNNEI. V shed 0 bases and J shed 1 base, with 9 bases lying between them. The CDR3 has 15 residues.

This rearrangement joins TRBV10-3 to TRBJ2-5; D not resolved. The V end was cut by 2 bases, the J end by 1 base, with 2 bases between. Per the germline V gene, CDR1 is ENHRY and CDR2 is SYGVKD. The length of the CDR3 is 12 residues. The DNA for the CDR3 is TGTGCCATCAGTGAGGTCCAAGAGACCCAGTACTTC. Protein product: CAISEVQETQYF.

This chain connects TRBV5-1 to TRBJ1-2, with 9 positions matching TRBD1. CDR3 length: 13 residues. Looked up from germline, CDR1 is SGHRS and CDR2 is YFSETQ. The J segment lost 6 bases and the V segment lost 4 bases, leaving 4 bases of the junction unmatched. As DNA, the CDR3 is TGCGCCAGCAGCCCACGGACAGGGGATGGCTACACCTTC. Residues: CASSPRTGDGYTF. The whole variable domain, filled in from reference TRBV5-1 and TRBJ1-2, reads KAGVTQTPRYLIKTRGQQVTLSCSPISGHRSVSWYQQTPGQGLQFLFEYFSETQRNKGNFPGRFSGRQFSNSRSEMNVSTLELGDSALYLCASSPRTGDGYTFGSGTRLTVV.

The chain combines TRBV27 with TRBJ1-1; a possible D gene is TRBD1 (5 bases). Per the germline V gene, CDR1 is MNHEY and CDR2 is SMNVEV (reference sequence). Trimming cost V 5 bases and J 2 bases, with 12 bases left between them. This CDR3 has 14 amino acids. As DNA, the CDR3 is TGTGCCAGCAGTGCCCCGGGACTCAACACTGAAGCTTTCTTT. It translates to CASSAPGLNTEAFF.

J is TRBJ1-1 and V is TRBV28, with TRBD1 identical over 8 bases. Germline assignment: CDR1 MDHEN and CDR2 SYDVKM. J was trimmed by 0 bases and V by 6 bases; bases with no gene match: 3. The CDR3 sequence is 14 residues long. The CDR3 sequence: CASRPTGVNTEAFF. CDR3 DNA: TGTGCCAGCAGGCCGACAGGGGTGAACACTGAAGCTTTCTTT. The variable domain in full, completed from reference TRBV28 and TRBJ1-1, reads DVKVTQSSRYLVKRTGEKVFLECVQDMDHENMFWYRQDPGLGLRLIYFSYDVKMKEKGDIPEGYSVSREKKERFSLILESASTNQTSMYLCASRPTGVNTEAFFGQGTRLTVV.

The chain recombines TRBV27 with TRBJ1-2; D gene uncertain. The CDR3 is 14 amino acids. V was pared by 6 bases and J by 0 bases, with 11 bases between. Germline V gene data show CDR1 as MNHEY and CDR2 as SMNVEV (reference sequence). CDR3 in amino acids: CASRPLGANYGYTF. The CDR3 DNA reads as TGTGCCAGCAGGCCCCTCGGTGCTAACTATGGCTACACCTTC.

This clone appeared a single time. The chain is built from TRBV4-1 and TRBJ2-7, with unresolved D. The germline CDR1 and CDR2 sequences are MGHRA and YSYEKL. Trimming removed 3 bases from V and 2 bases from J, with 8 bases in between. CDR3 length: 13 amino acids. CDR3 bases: TGCGCCAGCAGCCAGGATGTGCCCTACGAGCAGTACTTC. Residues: CASSQDVPYEQYF.